This T cell receptor (beta chain) comes out of a study of neurological immune-mediated disorders. Per germline, CDR1 SGHTS and CDR2 YDEGEE. Trimming removed 2 bases from V and 7 bases from J, with 7 bases in between. The CDR3 extends over 12 amino acids. The table lists this clonotype with many counts. Unsorted libraries used 2 million PBMCs kept at -80 degrees C. MiXCR, applied by TCRdb to the 5' RACE reads, yields one record per CDR3 protein. Among fewer than 25,000 distinct CDR3 sequences listed, 8.5% to 12% were seen once. This TCR derives from a woman aged 60-75 years with HTLV-1-associated myelopathy (HAM/TSP). Sequenced sample: PBMCs. The V gene is TRBV5-8, the J gene TRBJ1-5; D gene ambiguous. The CDR3, as DNA: TGTGCCAGCAGCTTAGGAAGACAGCCCCAGCATTTT. Its protein is CASSLGRQPQHF. Full variable domain (missing parts from reference TRBV5-8 and TRBJ1-5): EAGVTQSPTHLIKTRGQQATLRCSPISGHTSVYWYQQALGLGLQFLLWYDEGEERNRGNFPPRFSGRQFPNYSSELNVNALELEDSALYLCASSLGRQPQHFGDGTRLSIL.